This T cell receptor (beta chain) was sequenced in a study of shared clonotypes between healthy human individuals. Study outcomes and limitations: Large depth notwithstanding, sorted-subset sequencing proved incomplete by rarefaction.

V lost 0 bases, J lost 4 bases, and 3 bases stayed unmatched. The CDR3 has 16 amino acids. CDR1 MGHRA and CDR2 YSYEKL come from the germline V gene. In the sorted-subset replicate PCRs, 200 ng DNA, around 32,000 T cell genomes, was used. The data were produced by immunoSEQ multiplex PCR, yet TCRdb's version contains in-frame clones alone and is incomplete. Of millions of clones in the sample, 95% were seen once. This clone was recorded once. Its antigen is not known. Source material: naive CD4+ T cells sorted from blood. Described subset: CD45RA+ positively selected. The TCR sequence derives from a man aged 18 to 35 in good health. The rearrangement joins TRBV4-1 to TRBJ1-5; 10 bases are shared with TRBD1. The CDR3 sequence is CASSQDGGQGNQPQHF. The CDR3 DNA reads as TGCGCCAGCAGCCAAGATGGGGGACAGGGGAATCAGCCCCAGCATTTT.